A single sample is the source of the 18 T cell receptor beta chains below, sequenced in a study of neoadjuvant anti-PD-1 for oral cavity cancer. Generated by immunoSEQ multiplex PCR, the TCRdb table keeps only in-frame clones and is missing some. The table has 11,000 to 15,000 clones, 55% to 75% seen once. The material sequenced was PBMCs, taken before nivolumab (anti-PD-1) treatment. The receptors were gathered from a person aged 35-79 years with oral cavity squamous cell carcinoma.

The J gene is TRBJ2-4, the V gene TRBV11-2, with D perhaps TRBD1 (5 bases). Germline CDR1 and CDR2: SGHAT and FQNNGV. CDR3 size: 14 residues. Between the trimmed V and J ends, which lost 2 bases and 8 bases, there was a span of 13 bases. CDR3 in amino acids: CASSLIRERYIQYF. CDR3 coding DNA: TGTGCCAGCAGCTTAATCAGGGAAAGATACATTCAGTACTTC.

This CDR3 reads CASSHLGSYEQYF. The DNA of the CDR3 is TGTGCCAGCAGCCACCTGGGGAGCTACGAGCAGTACTTC. This chain links TRBV11-2 with TRBJ2-7, with a tentative D call TRBD2 (5 bases). The germline CDR1 and CDR2 sequences are SGHAT and FQNNGV. The CDR3 extends over 13 amino acids. The V and J ends lost 5 bases and 3 bases respectively, with 11 bases between them.

This clone was found once. The rearrangement links TRBV15 to TRBJ1-2; possible D gene TRBD1, 6 bases. V lost 8 bases and J lost 4, with 14 bases in between. The CDR3 covers 13 residues. Germline-derived CDR1 and CDR2 are LNHNV and YYDKDF (reference sequence). The CDR3 loop is CATGRDNFYGYTF. The CDR3 DNA sequence: TGTGCCACCGGCCGGGACAATTTCTATGGCTACACCTTC.

This rearrangement joins TRBV27 to TRBJ2-5; 7 positions match TRBD2. Germline lookup yields CDR1 MNHEY and CDR2 SMNVEV (reference sequence). This CDR3 is built from 13 residues. With V trimmed by 3 bases and J by 4 bases, 2 bases remained unmatched. This chain's CDR3 is CASSFERGETQYF. In nucleotides, the CDR3 is TGTGCCAGCAGTTTTGAGCGGGGAGAGACCCAGTACTTC.

This rearrangement joins TRBV27 to TRBJ1-5, with D uncertain. V lost 3 bases to trimming and J lost 0 bases, with 9 bases between them. From germline, CDR1 is MNHEY and CDR2 SMNVEV (reference sequence). The CDR3 covers 15 residues. CDR3 coding DNA: TGTGCCAGCAGTTTCTCGGCGGATAGCAATCAGCCCCAGCATTTT. Translation: CASSFSADSNQPQHF.

The rearrangement uses TRBV10-2 and TRBJ2-1, with 7 bases fitting TRBD2. V lost 7 bases to trimming and J lost 3 bases; unmatched junction nucleotides: 9. Germline V gene lookup returns CDR1 WSHSY and CDR2 SAAADI. The CDR3 sequence is 15 residues long. Written as DNA, the CDR3 is TGCGCCAGCACCCCAGAGCGGGGAAACTACAATGAGCAGTTCTTC. Its protein product is CASTPERGNYNEQFF.

This clone turned up a few times. The chain has TRBV15 and TRBJ2-7, with unresolved D. Per germline, CDR1 LNHNV and CDR2 YYDKDF (reference sequence). Trimming cost V 3 bases and J 2 bases, with 14 bases left between them. The CDR3 has 15 residues. In DNA form, the CDR3 reads TGTGCCACCAGCAGTATTCCCAGGCAAACCTACGAGCAGTACTTC. Protein: CATSSIPRQTYEQYF.

J is TRBJ1-4 and V is TRBV12-5, with 7 positions matching TRBD1. Germline loops: CDR1 LGHNT, CDR2 FRNRAP. The CDR3 loop spans 13 amino acids. Germline trimming cut 2 bases from V and 10 bases from J; bases unmatched to any gene: 4. CDR3 coding DNA: TGTGCTAGTGGTTTGACCCAGGGGGGAAAACTGTTTTTT. Its protein is CASGLTQGGKLFF.

This chain connects TRBV6-4 to TRBJ2-2; D gene uncertain. Trimming pared 6 bases from V and 6 bases from J, leaving 14 bases between. CDR3 length: 14 residues. Looked up from germline, CDR1 is MRHNA and CDR2 is SNTAGT. The CDR3 DNA follows: TGTGCCAGCAGCGTGTGGTTTGGCTCCGGGGAGCTGTTTTTT. Its translation: CASSVWFGSGELFF.

The genes are TRBV7-9 and TRBJ2-1; D gene unclear. The V gene's germline CDR1 is SEHNR and CDR2 FQNEAQ (reference sequence). This CDR3 contains 11 residues. V lost 5 bases and J lost 4, with 3 bases in between. CDR3 sequence: CASSPYNEQFF. The CDR3 nucleotides read TGTGCCAGCAGCCCATACAATGAGCAGTTCTTC. The full variable domain, in which reference TRBV7-9 and TRBJ2-1 provide the parts outside the CDR3, is DTGVSQNPRHKITKRGQNVTFRCDPISEHNRLYWYRQTLGQGPEFLTYFQNEAQLEKSRLLSDRFSAERPKGSFSTLEIQRTEQGDSAMYLCASSPYNEQFFGPGTRLTVL.

V usage is TRBV15 and J usage is TRBJ1-2; D is possibly TRBD1 (6 bases). The CDR3 covers 15 residues. Between the trimmed V and J ends, which lost 1 base and 2 bases, there was a span of 11 bases. Germline CDR1 is LNHNV and CDR2 is YYDKDF (reference sequence). Here the CDR3 DNA reads TGTGCCACCAGCAGAGGATGGGGGGGCAACTATGGCTACACCTTC. It is translated as CATSRGWGGNYGYTF.

The genes are TRBV6-5 and TRBJ2-7, with 8 bases that match TRBD2. Per the germline V gene, CDR1 is MNHEY and CDR2 is SVGAGI. This CDR3 contains 13 residues. V was pared by 10 bases and J by 4 bases, with 9 bases of the junction left unmatched. CDR3 region: CATAGGVSYEQYF. CDR3 bases: TGTGCCACTGCCGGGGGGGTTTCTTACGAGCAGTACTTC.

CDR3 sequence (DNA): TGTGCCAGCATTTCCACCAGGGGGGGCGAGCAGTACTTC. It encodes CASISTRGGEQYF. The genes are TRBV27 and TRBJ2-7; possibly TRBD1 or TRBD2 for D (7 bases each). CDR3 length: 13 residues. The germline V gene has CDR1 MNHEY and CDR2 SMNVEV (reference sequence). Trimming pared 7 bases from V and 6 bases from J, leaving 16 bases between.

The J gene is TRBJ2-7, the V gene TRBV19; TRBD2 agrees at 9 bases. Germline V lookup: CDR1 LNHDA, CDR2 SQIVND (reference sequence). The V segment lost 9 bases and the J segment 2 bases; nucleotides outside the gene matches: 11. The CDR3 totals 15 residues. The CDR3, as DNA: TGTGCCAGCAGTCACAGCGGGGGGCGGACCTACGAGCAGTACTTC. This codes for CASSHSGGRTYEQYF.

The chain carries TRBV29-1 and TRBJ1-3; D uncertain. The CDR3 consists of 12 residues. Germline CDR1 and CDR2: SQVTM and ANQGSEA. The V end was cut by 4 bases, the J end by 4 bases, with 8 bases between. The CDR3 coding sequence is TGCAGCGTTGGCGGCAGGGGAAACACCATATATTTT. The encoded protein is CSVGGRGNTIYF.

This rearrangement joins TRBV9 to TRBJ2-6, with 7 bases identical to TRBD2. Trimming removed 0 bases from V and 2 bases from J; junction bases left unmatched: 11. CDR1 and CDR2 (germline): SGDLS, YYNGEE. This CDR3 region has 19 residues. The CDR3: CASSVGGSGYTAGANVLTF. The CDR3 DNA follows: TGTGCCAGCAGCGTAGGCGGGAGTGGGTATACGGCTGGGGCCAACGTCCTGACTTTC.

This clone was picked up one time. CDR3 sequence reads: CASSLGSTSTDTQYF. The CDR3 DNA follows: TGTGCCAGCAGCTTAGGAAGCACTAGCACAGATACGCAGTATTTT. The chain uses TRBV7-3 and TRBJ2-3; D uncertain. The V gene lost 2 bases and the J gene lost 0 bases, with 9 bases spanning the gap. Germline CDR1 and CDR2: SGHTA and FQGTGA. CDR3 length: 15 amino acids.

The chain is built from TRBV2 and TRBJ2-5, with 7 bases that match TRBD2. CDR1 is SNHLY and CDR2 is FYNNEI in the germline V gene. The trim removed 3 bases at V and 4 bases at J, leaving 2 bases unmatched. This CDR3 region has 13 residues. The CDR3: CASSDAGAETQYF. The CDR3 region has the DNA TGTGCCAGCAGTGATGCGGGAGCAGAGACCCAGTACTTC.